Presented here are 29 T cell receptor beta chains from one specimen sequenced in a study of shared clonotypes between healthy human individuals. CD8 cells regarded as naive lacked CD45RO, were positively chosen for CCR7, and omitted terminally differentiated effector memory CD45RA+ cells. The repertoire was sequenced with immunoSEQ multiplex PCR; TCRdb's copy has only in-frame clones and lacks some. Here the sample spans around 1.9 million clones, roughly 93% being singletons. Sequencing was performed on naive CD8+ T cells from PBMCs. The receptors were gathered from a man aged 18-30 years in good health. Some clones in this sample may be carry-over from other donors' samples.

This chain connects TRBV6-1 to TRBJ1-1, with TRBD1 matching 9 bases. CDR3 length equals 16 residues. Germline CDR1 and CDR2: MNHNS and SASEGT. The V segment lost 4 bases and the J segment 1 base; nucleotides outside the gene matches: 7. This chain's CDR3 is CASSAQPGQGNTEAFF. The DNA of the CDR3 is TGTGCCAGCAGTGCACAACCGGGACAGGGGAACACTGAAGCTTTCTTT.

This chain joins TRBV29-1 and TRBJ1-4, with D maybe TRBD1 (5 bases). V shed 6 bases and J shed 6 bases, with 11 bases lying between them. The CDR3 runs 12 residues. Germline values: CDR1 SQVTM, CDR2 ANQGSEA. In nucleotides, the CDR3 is TGCAGCGTGGGGAGGGGATATGAAAAACTGTTTTTT. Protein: CSVGRGYEKLFF.

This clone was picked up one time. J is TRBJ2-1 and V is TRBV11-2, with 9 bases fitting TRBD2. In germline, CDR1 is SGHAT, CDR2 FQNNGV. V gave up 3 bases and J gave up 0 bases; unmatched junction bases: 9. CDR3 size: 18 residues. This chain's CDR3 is CASSFRLAGRTSYNEQFF. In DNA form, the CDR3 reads TGTGCCAGCAGCTTCAGGCTAGCGGGACGGACCTCCTACAATGAGCAGTTCTTC. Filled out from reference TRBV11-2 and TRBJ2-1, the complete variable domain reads EAGVAQSPRYKIIEKRQSVAFWCNPISGHATLYWYQQILGQGPKLLIQFQNNGVVDDSQLPKDRFSAERLKGVDSTLKIQPAKLEDSAVYLCASSFRLAGRTSYNEQFFGPGTRLTVL.

The chain's CDR3 is CAYPVGRRLFF. CDR3 in DNA: TGTGCCTATCCCGTCGGACGAAGGCTGTTTTTT. V is TRBV30 and J is TRBJ2-2, with D hard to call. With 7 bases removed from V and 13 bases from J, the gap between germline ends came to 16 bases. This CDR3 is built from 11 residues. Germline CDR1 is GTSNPN and CDR2 is SVGIG (reference sequence). Filled out from reference TRBV30 and TRBJ2-2, the complete variable domain reads SQTIHQWPATLVQPVGSPLSLECTVEGTSNPNLYWYRQAAGRGLQLLFYSVGIGQISSEVPQNLSASRPQDRQFILSSKKLLLSDSGFYLCAYPVGRRLFFGEGSRLTVL.

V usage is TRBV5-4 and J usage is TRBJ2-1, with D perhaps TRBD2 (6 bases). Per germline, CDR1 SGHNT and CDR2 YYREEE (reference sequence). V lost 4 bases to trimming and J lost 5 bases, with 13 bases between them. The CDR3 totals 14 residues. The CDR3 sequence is CASSPRGLNNEQFF. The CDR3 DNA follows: TGTGCCAGCAGCCCACGGGGACTGAACAATGAGCAGTTCTTC.

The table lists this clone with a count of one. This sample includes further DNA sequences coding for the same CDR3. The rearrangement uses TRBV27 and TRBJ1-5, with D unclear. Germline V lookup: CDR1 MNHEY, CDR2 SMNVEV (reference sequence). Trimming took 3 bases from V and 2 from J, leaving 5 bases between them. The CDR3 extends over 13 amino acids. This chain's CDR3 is CASSFQGNQPQHF. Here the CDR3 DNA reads TGTGCCAGCAGTTTTCAGGGCAATCAGCCCCAGCATTTT.

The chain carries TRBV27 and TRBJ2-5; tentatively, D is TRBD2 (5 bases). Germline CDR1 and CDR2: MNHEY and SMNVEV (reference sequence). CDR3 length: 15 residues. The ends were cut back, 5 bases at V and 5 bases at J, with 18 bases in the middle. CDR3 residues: CASSPYGRVGETQYF. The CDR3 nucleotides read TGTGCCAGCAGTCCCTATGGGCGGGTAGGGGAGACCCAGTACTTC.

The CDR3 loop is CAWSQLPLAEAFF. The CDR3 coding sequence is TGTGCCTGGAGTCAACTCCCTTTGGCTGAAGCTTTCTTT. This chain links TRBV30 with TRBJ1-1; D uncertain. V was trimmed by 2 bases and J by 6 bases, leaving 13 bases between them. This CDR3 is 13 amino acids long. CDR1 and CDR2 from the germline V gene are GTSNPN and SVGIG (reference sequence).

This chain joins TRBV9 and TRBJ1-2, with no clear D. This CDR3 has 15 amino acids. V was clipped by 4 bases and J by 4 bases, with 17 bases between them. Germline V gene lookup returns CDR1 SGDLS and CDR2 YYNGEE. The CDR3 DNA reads TGTGCCAGCAGCCCCGAGGGAAGTTCTCGCTATGGCTACACCTTC. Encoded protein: CASSPEGSSRYGYTF. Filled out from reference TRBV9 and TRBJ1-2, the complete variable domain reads DSGVTQTPKHLITATGQRVTLRCSPRSGDLSVYWYQQSLDQGLQFLIQYYNGEERAKGNILERFSAQQFPDLHSELNLSSLELGDSALYFCASSPEGSSRYGYTFGSGTRLTVV.

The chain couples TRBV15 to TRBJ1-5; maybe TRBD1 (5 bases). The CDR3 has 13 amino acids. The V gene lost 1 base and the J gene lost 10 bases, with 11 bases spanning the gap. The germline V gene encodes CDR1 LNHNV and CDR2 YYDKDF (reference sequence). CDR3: CATSRGGARPQHF. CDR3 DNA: TGTGCCACCAGCAGAGGAGGGGCCCGACCCCAGCATTTT.

This chain's CDR3 is CASSPPPLGVLNEKLFF. CDR3 in DNA: TGCGCCAGCAGCCCACCCCCCCTCGGGGTCCTTAATGAAAAACTGTTTTTT. The chain uses TRBV4-1 and TRBJ1-4; D uncertain. The V gene's germline CDR1 is MGHRA and CDR2 YSYEKL. V lost 4 bases to trimming and J lost 4 bases, with 19 bases between them. This CDR3 is 17 amino acids long.

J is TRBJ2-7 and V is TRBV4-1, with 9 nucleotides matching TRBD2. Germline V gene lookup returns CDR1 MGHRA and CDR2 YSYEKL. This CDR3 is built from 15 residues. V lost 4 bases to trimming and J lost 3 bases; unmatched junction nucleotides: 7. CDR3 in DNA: TGCGCCAGCAGCCCCCGCGCTAGCGGGGTCTACGAGCAGTACTTC. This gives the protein CASSPRASGVYEQYF.

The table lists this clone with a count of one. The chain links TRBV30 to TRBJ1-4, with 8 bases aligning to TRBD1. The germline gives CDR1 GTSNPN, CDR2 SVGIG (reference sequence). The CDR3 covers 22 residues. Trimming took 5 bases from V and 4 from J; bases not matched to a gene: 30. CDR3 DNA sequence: TGTGCCTGGGACAGGGGTGAAATAATGGATTACGCCTCGGGTGCCCATAATGAAAAACTGTTTTTT. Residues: CAWDRGEIMDYASGAHNEKLFF.

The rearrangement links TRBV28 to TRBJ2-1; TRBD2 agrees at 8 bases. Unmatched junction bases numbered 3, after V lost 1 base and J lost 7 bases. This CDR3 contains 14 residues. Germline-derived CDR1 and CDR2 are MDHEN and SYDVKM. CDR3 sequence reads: CASSLSGGPNEQFF. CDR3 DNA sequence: TGTGCCAGCAGTTTATCGGGAGGGCCGAATGAGCAGTTCTTC.

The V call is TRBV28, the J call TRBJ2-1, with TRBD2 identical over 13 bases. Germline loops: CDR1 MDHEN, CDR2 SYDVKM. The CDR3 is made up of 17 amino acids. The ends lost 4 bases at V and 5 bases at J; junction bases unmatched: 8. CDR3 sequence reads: CASSSRTSGRVHNEQFF. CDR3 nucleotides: TGTGCCAGCAGTTCCCGGACTAGCGGGAGAGTCCACAATGAGCAGTTCTTC.

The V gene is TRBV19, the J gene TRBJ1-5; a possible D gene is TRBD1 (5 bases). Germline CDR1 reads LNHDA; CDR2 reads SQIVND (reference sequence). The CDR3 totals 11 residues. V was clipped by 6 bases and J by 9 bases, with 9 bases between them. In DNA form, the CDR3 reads TGTGCCAGTAGGGCAGGGTGGCCCCAGCATTTT. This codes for CASRAGWPQHF. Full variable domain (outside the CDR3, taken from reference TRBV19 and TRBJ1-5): DGGITQSPKYLFRKEGQNVTLSCEQNLNHDAMYWYRQDPGQGLRLIYYSQIVNDFQKGDIAEGYSVSREKKESFPLTVTSAQKNPTAFYLCASRAGWPQHFGDGTRLSIL.

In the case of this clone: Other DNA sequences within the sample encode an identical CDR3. In DNA form, the CDR3 reads TGTGCCAGTCGGTCGGGCTATGGCTACACCTTC. Amino acid sequence: CASRSGYGYTF. V gene TRBV27 combines with J gene TRBJ1-2; the D is unclear. The CDR3 is 11 residues long. The germline gives CDR1 MNHEY, CDR2 SMNVEV (reference sequence). The V gene lost 9 bases and the J gene lost 4 bases, with 9 bases spanning the gap.

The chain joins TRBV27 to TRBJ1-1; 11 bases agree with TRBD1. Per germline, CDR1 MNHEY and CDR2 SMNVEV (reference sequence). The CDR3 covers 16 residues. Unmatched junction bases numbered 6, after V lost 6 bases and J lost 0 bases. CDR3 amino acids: CASSQDRGPLNTEAFF. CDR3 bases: TGTGCCAGCAGCCAGGACAGGGGGCCTCTGAACACTGAAGCTTTCTTT.

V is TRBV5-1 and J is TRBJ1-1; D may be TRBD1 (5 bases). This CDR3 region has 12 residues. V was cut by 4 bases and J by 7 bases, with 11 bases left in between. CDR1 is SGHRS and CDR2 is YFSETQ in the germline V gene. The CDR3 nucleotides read TGCGCCAGCAGCCCTTCGGGGCTTGAAGCTTTCTTT. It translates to CASSPSGLEAFF.

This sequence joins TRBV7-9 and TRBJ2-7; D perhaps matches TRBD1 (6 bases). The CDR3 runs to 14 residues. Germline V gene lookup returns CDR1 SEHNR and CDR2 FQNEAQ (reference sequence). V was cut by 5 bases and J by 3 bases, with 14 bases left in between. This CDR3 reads CASSPPDSYYEQYF. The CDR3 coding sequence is TGTGCCAGCAGCCCCCCGGACAGTTACTACGAGCAGTACTTC.

The CDR3 DNA reads as TGTGCCGGCCACCGCGGGGGGCGTGGTCAGCCCCAGCATTTT. Its protein product is CAGHRGGRGQPQHF. The rearrangement joins TRBV30 to TRBJ1-5, with D perhaps matching TRBD1 (6 bases). Germline CDR1 and CDR2: GTSNPN and SVGIG (reference sequence). The V end was cut by 8 bases, the J end by 6 bases, with 20 bases between. CDR3 length: 14 residues.

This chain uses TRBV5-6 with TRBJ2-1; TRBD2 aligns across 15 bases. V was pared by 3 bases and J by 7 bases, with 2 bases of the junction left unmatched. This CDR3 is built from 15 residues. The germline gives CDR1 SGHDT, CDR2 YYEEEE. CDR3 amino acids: CASSYGTSGRNEQFF. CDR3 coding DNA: TGTGCCAGCAGCTACGGGACTAGCGGGAGGAATGAGCAGTTCTTC.

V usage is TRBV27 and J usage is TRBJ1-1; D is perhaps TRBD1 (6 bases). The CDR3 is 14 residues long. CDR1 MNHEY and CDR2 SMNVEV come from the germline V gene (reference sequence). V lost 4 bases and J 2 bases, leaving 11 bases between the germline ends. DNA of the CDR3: TGTGCCAGCAGTTCTTACAGGGATAACACTGAAGCTTTCTTT. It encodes CASSSYRDNTEAFF.

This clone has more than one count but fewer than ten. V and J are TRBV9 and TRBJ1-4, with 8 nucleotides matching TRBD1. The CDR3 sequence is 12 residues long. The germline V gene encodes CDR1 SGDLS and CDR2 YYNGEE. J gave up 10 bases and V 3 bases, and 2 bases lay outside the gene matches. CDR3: CASSADRGKLFF. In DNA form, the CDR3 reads TGTGCCAGCAGCGCCGACAGGGGAAAACTGTTTTTT.

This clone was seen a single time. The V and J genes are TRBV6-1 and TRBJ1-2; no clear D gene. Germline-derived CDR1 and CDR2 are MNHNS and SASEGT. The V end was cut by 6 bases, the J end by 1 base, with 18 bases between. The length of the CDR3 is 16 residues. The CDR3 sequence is CASSEPTESLNYGYTF. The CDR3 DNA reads TGTGCCAGCAGCGAACCGACGGAAAGCCTTAACTATGGCTACACCTTC.

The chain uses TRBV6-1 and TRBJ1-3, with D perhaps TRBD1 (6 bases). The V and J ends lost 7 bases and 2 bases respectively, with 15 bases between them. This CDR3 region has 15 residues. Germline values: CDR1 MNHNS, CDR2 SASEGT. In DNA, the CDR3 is TGTGCCAGCACCACAGGGCTGGCGGCTGGAAACACCATATATTTT. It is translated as CASTTGLAAGNTIYF.

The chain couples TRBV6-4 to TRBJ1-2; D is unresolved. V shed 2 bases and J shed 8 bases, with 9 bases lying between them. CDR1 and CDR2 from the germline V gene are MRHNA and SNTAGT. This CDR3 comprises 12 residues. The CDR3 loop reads CASSDSGWGYTF. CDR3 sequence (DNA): TGTGCCAGCAGTGACAGTGGATGGGGCTACACCTTC.

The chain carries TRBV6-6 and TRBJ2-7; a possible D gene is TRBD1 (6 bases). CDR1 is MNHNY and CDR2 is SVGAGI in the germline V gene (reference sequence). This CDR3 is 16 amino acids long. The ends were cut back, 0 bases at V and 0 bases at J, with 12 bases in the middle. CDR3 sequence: CASSYSLRDTSYEQYF. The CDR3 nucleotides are TGTGCCAGCAGTTACTCATTACGGGACACCTCCTACGAGCAGTACTTC.

CDR3 sequence (DNA): TGTGCCAGCAGCCCCCTTAGGGGGGGCGATCGCCGTGAGCAGTTCTTC. This encodes CASSPLRGGDRREQFF. This chain connects TRBV11-1 to TRBJ2-1; possibly TRBD2 for D (7 bases). This CDR3 has 16 residues. V was cut by 5 bases and J by 9 bases, with 23 bases left in between. Germline V gives CDR1 SGHAT, CDR2 FQDESV (reference sequence).